These 16 T cell receptor beta chains were sequenced from one sample in a study of blood T cell repertoires in COVID-19. Measured with immunoSEQ multiplex PCR; TCRdb has only the in-frame clones, and not every one. This table holds about 300,000 clones, around nine tenths found once. Sequenced input: peripheral blood. Receptors were obtained from a woman aged 25 to 39 with COVID-19, enrolled during active disease.

This chain connects TRBV4-1 to TRBJ2-1, with TRBD2 identical over 7 bases. CDR3 size: 17 residues. V lost 4 bases, J lost 5 bases, and 14 bases stayed unmatched. Germline lookup yields CDR1 MGHRA and CDR2 YSYEKL. CDR3: CASSPFHANLADNEQFF. The CDR3 bases are TGCGCCAGCAGCCCTTTTCACGCCAACCTAGCGGACAATGAGCAGTTCTTC.

The gene calls are TRBV7-2 and TRBJ1-1; TRBD1 matches 7 bases. Germline CDR1 is SGHTA and CDR2 is FQGNSA. Trimming took 5 bases from V and 0 from J; bases not matched to a gene: 6. This CDR3 is 15 amino acids long. CDR3 DNA: TGTGCCAGCAGCCCTCAGGGGGATATGAACACTGAAGCTTTCTTT. Translation: CASSPQGDMNTEAFF.

In regard to this clone: The same CDR3 can be traced to other DNA sequences in this sample. This chain connects TRBV4-3 to TRBJ1-1, with D tentatively TRBD1 (6 bases). The CDR3 has 14 residues. Trimming shortened V by 3 bases and J by 1 base, and 9 bases separated the two germline ends. Germline V gene lookup returns CDR1 LGHNA and CDR2 YSLEER. CDR3 sequence reads: CASSQDRANTEAFF. The CDR3 DNA is TGCGCCAGCAGCCAGGACAGAGCGAACACTGAAGCTTTCTTT.

The chain has TRBV2 and TRBJ1-2; D is perhaps TRBD1 (5 bases). Germline assignment: CDR1 SNHLY and CDR2 FYNNEI. Trimming stripped 7 bases from V and 6 bases from J, with 18 bases between. This CDR3 spans 14 amino acids. CDR3 loop: CASISLGGQDGYTF. The CDR3 nucleotides read TGTGCCAGCATCTCACTGGGGGGTCAGGATGGCTACACCTTC.

This clone was seen a handful of times. This specimen includes other DNA sequences encoding the same CDR3. The chain is built from TRBV2 and TRBJ2-7; no definite D call. V lost 4 bases and J lost 3, with 4 bases in between. Germline V gene data show CDR1 as SNHLY and CDR2 as FYNNEI. There are 11 residues in the CDR3. In DNA, the CDR3 is TGTGCCAGCAGTGGCGACTACGAGCAGTACTTC. This codes for CASSGDYEQYF.

The V gene is TRBV15, the J gene TRBJ2-1; the match to TRBD1 covers 9 bases. The CDR3 contains 17 residues. With 0 bases clipped from V and 8 bases from J, the junction kept 11 bases outside the gene matches. The germline V gene has CDR1 LNHNV and CDR2 YYDKDF (reference sequence). CDR3 region: CATSREPPGQGLDEQFF. The CDR3 bases are TGTGCCACCAGCAGAGAGCCTCCGGGACAGGGACTTGATGAGCAGTTCTTC. The entire variable domain, with the rest obtained from reference TRBV15 and TRBJ2-1, is as follows: DAMVIQNPRYQVTQFGKPVTLSCSQTLNHNVMYWYQQKSSQAPKLLFHYYDKDFNNEADTPDNFQSRRPNTSFCFLDIRSPGLGDTAMYLCATSREPPGQGLDEQFFGPGTRLTVL.

J is TRBJ2-3 and V is TRBV20-1; D not resolved. CDR1 is DFQATT and CDR2 is SNEGSKA in the germline V gene (reference sequence). V gave up 5 bases and J gave up 6 bases, with 9 bases separating them. This CDR3 spans 11 amino acids. Here the CDR3 reads CSAGQADTQYF. The CDR3 coding sequence is TGCAGTGCTGGGCAGGCGGATACGCAGTATTTT.

The genes are TRBV7-6 and TRBJ1-1; possibly TRBD1 for D (5 bases). CDR1 is SGHVS, CDR2 FNYEAQ, per germline. Trimming took off 5 bases at V and 2 bases at J, with 15 bases between the two ends. The CDR3 is made up of 15 amino acids. The CDR3: CASSRPPGVNTEAFF. The CDR3 nucleotides are TGTGCCAGCAGCCGCCCCCCGGGGGTTAACACTGAAGCTTTCTTT.

Of note for this clone: Compared with germline, one end of the junction differs, possibly owing to a read error. The genes are TRBV4-1 and TRBJ2-2; 10 nucleotides align to TRBD2. The CDR3 consists of 15 residues. Germline values: CDR1 MGHRA, CDR2 YSYEKL. For the CDR3, the DNA is TGCGCCAGCAGCCCGGGACTAGCGAATACCGGGGAGCTGTTTTTT. The encoded protein is CASSPGLANTGELFF.

The V gene is TRBV29-1, the J gene TRBJ2-7; 11 bases fit TRBD1. The V gene end was trimmed by 4 bases and the J gene end by 6 bases; junction bases not matched to a gene: 11. Germline CDR1 is SQVTM and CDR2 is ANQGSEA. The CDR3 loop spans 15 amino acids. The CDR3 DNA reads as TGCAGCGTTGCAGTCTTTGGGGACAGGGGGGCCGAGCAGTACTTC. Translated, it gives CSVAVFGDRGAEQYF.

The gene calls are TRBV2 and TRBJ1-5, with a weak D call TRBD1 (6 bases). CDR1 is SNHLY, CDR2 FYNNEI, per germline. The CDR3 contains 14 residues. Deletions cut 5 bases from V and 6 bases from J, with 14 bases between. The CDR3 region has the DNA TGTGCCAGCAGTCAACAGGGTGGTGGTCAGCCCCAGCATTTT. Protein sequence: CASSQQGGGQPQHF.

The genes are TRBV3-1 (or the pseudogene TRBV3-2) and TRBJ1-6; TRBD1 matches at 9 bases. CDR3 length equals 15 residues. From germline, CDR1 is LGHDT and CDR2 YNNKEL (reference sequence). The ends lost 3 bases at V and 8 bases at J; junction bases unmatched: 5. This CDR3 is CASSHGQGSYSPLHF. Written as DNA, the CDR3 is TGTGCCAGCAGCCATGGACAGGGGAGTTATTCACCCCTCCACTTT.

Of note for this clone: A much larger clone is a single base away; this may be a read error. This chain uses TRBV28 with TRBJ1-2; 7 bases align to TRBD1. The CDR3 length is 11 residues. Germline values: CDR1 MDHEN, CDR2 SYDVKM. Germline trimming cut 5 bases from V and 7 bases from J; bases unmatched to any gene: 1. In DNA form, the CDR3 reads TGTGCCAGCAGTAACAGGGGTGGCTACACCTTC. Protein: CASSNRGGYTF.

The CDR3 coding sequence is TGTGCCAGCAGCCCCGGGGACAGGGGGTATTATGGCTACACCTTC. Translating gives CASSPGDRGYYGYTF. The V gene is TRBV4-2, the J gene TRBJ1-2; 11 nucleotides align to TRBD1. Germline V gene lookup returns CDR1 LGHNA and CDR2 YNFKEQ. This CDR3 is 15 amino acids long. With 4 bases clipped from V and 5 bases from J, the junction kept 6 bases outside the gene matches.

The rearrangement uses TRBV21-1 and TRBJ2-7; the table names TRBD1, a call not compared with the DNA. TRBV21-1 is reported as a pseudogene. The CDR3 consists of 16 residues. The CDR3 here is CASSTDRGHPSYEQYV. For the CDR3, the DNA is TGTGCCAGCAGCACGGACAGGGGGCATCCTTCCTACGAGCAGTACGTC.

This clone turned up a few times. The rearrangement uses TRBV10-3 and TRBJ1-5; 8 bases align to TRBD1. V dropped 10 bases and J dropped 4; count of bases not matched to a gene: 12. Germline CDR1 is ENHRY and CDR2 is SYGVKD. This CDR3 spans 15 amino acids. For the CDR3, the DNA is TGTGCCACTGGGTCTACAGGGGGGGTTAATCAGCCCCAGCATTTT. It encodes CATGSTGGVNQPQHF.